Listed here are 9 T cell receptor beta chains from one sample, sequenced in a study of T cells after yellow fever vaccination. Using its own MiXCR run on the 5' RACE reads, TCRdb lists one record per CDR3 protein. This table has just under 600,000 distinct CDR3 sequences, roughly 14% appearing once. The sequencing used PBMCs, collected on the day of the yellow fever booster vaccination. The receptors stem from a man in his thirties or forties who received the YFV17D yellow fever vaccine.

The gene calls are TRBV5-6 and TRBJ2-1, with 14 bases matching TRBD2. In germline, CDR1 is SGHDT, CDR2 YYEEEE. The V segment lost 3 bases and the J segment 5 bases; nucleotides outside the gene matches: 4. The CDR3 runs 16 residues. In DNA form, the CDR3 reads TGTGCCAGCAGCTACCGGGGACTAGCGGGAGACAATGAGCAGTTCTTC. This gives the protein CASSYRGLAGDNEQFF.

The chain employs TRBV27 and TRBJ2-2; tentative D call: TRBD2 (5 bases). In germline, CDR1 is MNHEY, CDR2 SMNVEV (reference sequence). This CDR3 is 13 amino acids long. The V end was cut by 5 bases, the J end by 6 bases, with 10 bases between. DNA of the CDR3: TGTGCCAGCAGTGCCCAACTAGCCGGGGAGCTGTTTTTT. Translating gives CASSAQLAGELFF.

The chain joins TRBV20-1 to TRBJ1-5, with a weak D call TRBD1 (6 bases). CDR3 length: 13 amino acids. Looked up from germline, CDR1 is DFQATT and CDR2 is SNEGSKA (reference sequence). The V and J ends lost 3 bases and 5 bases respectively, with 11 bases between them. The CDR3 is CSARTTGHQPQHF. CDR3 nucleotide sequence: TGCAGTGCTAGGACGACAGGCCATCAGCCCCAGCATTTT.

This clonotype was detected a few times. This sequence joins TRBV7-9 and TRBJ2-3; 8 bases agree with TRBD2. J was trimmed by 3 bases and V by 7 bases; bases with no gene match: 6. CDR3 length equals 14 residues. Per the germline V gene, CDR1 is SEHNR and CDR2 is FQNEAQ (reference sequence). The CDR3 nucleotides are TGTGCCAGCACCCGGGGGGGGGCAACAGATACGCAGTATTTT. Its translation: CASTRGGATDTQYF. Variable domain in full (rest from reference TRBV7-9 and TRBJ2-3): DTGVSQNPRHKITKRGQNVTFRCDPISEHNRLYWYRQTLGQGPEFLTYFQNEAQLEKSRLLSDRFSAERPKGSFSTLEIQRTEQGDSAMYLCASTRGGATDTQYFGPGTRLTVL.

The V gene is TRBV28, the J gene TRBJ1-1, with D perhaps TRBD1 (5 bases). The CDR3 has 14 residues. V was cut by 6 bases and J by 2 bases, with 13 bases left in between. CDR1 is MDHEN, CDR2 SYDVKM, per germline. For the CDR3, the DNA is TGTGCCAGCAGGGATGGACAACTTAACACTGAAGCTTTCTTT. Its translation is CASRDGQLNTEAFF.

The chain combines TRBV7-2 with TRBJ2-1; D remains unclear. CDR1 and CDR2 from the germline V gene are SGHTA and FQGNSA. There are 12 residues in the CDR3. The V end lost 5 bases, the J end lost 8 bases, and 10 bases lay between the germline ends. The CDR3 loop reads CASSEKWHEQFF. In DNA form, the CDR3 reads TGTGCCAGCAGCGAGAAATGGCATGAGCAGTTCTTC.

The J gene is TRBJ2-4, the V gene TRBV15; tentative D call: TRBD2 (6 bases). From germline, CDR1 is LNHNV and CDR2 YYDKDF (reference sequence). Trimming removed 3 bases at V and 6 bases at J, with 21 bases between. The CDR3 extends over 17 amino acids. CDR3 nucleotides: TGTGCCACCAGCAGTCTAAAGAAGGGAGGTGGAGTAAACATTCAGTACTTC. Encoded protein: CATSSLKKGGGVNIQYF. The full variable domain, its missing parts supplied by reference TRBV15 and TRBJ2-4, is DAMVIQNPRYQVTQFGKPVTLSCSQTLNHNVMYWYQQKSSQAPKLLFHYYDKDFNNEADTPDNFQSRRPNTSFCFLDIRSPGLGDTAMYLCATSSLKKGGGVNIQYFGAGTRLSVL.

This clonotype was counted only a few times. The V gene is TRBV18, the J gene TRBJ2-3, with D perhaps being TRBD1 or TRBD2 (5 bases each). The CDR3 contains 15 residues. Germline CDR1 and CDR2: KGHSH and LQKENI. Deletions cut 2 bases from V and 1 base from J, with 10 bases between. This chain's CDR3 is CASSPVGDGTDTQYF. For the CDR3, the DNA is TGTGCCAGCTCACCAGTCGGGGACGGCACAGATACGCAGTATTTT.

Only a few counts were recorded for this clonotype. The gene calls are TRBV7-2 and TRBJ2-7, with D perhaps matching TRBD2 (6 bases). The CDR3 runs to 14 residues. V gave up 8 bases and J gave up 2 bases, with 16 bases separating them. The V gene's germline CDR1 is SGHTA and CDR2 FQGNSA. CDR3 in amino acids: CASRGAGKTYEQYF. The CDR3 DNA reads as TGTGCCAGCCGCGGGGCAGGCAAAACCTACGAGCAGTACTTC.